The clone carrying this T cell receptor (beta chain) was detected only a few times. What it binds is unknown. As the template, RNA transcripts were used to amplify TCR beta CDR3 regions. HTBI-primed RT-PCR formed the first round, and a multiplex PCR formed the second. Via MiXCR, TCRdb re-called the multiplex PCR reads, giving one row per CDR3 protein. The sample records 660,000 or so distinct CDR3 sequences, 35% to 50% being singletons. This entry belongs to a study of Graves' ophthalmopathy and Graves' hyperthyroidism. Moderate-to-severe activity, CAS ≥3, NOSPECS ≥4 and duration under 3 months were recorded for donors with ophthalmopathy. Study results and caveats: Ophthalmopathy cases were distinguished from stable hyperthyroidism by a 13-signature model, reaching around 88% sensitivity and about 80% specificity.

Between the trimmed V and J ends, which lost 6 bases and 8 bases, there was a span of 16 bases. The CDR3 has 14 amino acids. Germline V gene sequence: CDR1 MNHEY, CDR2 SVGAGI. The chain recombines TRBV6-5 with TRBJ1-4; D unresolved. Sequences were obtained from peripheral blood. This TCR was sampled from an adult man with Graves' ophthalmopathy. CDR3 coding DNA: TGTGCCAGCAGCGTCAGCCTGGTTGGGGAAAAACTGTTTTTT. This encodes CASSVSLVGEKLFF.